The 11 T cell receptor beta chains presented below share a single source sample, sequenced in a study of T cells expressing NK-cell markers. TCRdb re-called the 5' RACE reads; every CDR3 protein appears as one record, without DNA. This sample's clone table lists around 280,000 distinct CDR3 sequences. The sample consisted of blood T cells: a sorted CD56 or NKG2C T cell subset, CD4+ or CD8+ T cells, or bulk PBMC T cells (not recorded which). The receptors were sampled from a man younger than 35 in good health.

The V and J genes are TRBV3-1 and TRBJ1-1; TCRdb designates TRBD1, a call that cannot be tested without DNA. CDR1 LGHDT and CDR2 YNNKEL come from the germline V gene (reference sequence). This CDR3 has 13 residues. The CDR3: CASSQGRGAAAFF.

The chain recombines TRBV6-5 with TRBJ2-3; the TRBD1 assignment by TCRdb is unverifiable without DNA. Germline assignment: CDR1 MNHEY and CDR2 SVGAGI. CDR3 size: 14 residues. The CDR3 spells CASRSGQGGDTQYF.

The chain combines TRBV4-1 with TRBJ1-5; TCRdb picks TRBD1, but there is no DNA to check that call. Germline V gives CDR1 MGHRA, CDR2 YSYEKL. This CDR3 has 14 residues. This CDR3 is CASSHGQANQPQHF.

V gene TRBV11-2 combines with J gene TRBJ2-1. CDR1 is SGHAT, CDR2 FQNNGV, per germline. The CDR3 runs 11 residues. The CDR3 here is CASSLVLEQFF.

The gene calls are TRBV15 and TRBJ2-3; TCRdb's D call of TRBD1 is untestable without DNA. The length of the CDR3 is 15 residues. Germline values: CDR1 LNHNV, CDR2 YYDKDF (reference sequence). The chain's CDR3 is CATSRHRSSTDTQYF. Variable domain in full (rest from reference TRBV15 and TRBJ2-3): DAMVIQNPRYQVTQFGKPVTLSCSQTLNHNVMYWYQQKSSQAPKLLFHYYDKDFNNEADTPDNFQSRRPNTSFCFLDIRSPGLGDTAMYLCATSRHRSSTDTQYFGPGTRLTVL.

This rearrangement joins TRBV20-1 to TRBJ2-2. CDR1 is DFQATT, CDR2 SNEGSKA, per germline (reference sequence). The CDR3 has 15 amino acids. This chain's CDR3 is CSARDSQVPTGELFF.

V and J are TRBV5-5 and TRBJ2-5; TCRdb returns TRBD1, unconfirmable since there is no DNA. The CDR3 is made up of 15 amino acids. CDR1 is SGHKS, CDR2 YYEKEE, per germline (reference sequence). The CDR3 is CASSGGAVLQETQYF.

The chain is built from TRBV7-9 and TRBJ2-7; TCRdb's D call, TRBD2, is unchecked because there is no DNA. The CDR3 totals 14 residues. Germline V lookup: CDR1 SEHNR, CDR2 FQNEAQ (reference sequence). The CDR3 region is CASSPKTSFYEQYF.

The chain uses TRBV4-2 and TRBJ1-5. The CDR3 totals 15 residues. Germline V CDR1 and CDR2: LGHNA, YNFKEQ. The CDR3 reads CASSQDTGSYQPQHF.

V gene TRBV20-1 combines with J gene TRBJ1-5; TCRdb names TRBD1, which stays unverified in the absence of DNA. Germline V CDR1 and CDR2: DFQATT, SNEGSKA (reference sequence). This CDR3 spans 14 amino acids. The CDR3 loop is CSARDRATNQPQHF.

The chain's CDR3 is CASSLSAGTMNTEAFF. V usage is TRBV7-9 and J usage is TRBJ1-1. CDR3 size: 16 residues. Germline V CDR1 and CDR2: SEHNR, FQNEAQ (reference sequence).